Following are 24 T cell receptor beta chains from one sample sequenced in a study of T cell changes during pregnancy in multiple sclerosis (dated by TCRdb to about 2019). Libraries were made using the immunoSEQ multiplex PCR assay. The immuneACCESS repertoire file appears here via TCRdb, limited to in-frame rearrangements. These files lack a portion of the clones; in checked studies, under half of the deficit traces to unresolved V genes, and the cause of the others is not known. In all, the sample holds tens of thousands of clones, and approximately 94% of those were seen once. The ten most abundant clones make up under 0.85% of the sample. This sample comprised peripheral blood, obtained in the third trimester of pregnancy. Receptors originate from a female donor with multiple sclerosis, enrolled in a pregnancy study.

The V gene is TRBV7-2, the J gene TRBJ1-4; D gene unclear. The CDR3 extends over 16 amino acids. The V gene's germline CDR1 is SGHTA and CDR2 FQGNSA. The germline V and J ends were trimmed by 0 bases and 2 bases, with 10 bases remaining between them. DNA for the CDR3: TGTGCCAGCAGCTTAGCACGCGGGCCGACTAATGAAAAACTGTTTTTT. The encoded protein is CASSLARGPTNEKLFF.

J is TRBJ2-5 and V is TRBV29-1; TRBD1 agrees at 10 bases. The CDR3 extends over 12 amino acids. Trimming cost V 3 bases and J 10 bases; bases outside gene matches: 5. CDR1 and CDR2 (germline): SQVTM, ANQGSEA. The CDR3 DNA follows: TGCAGCGTTGATTTGGACAGGGGGGTCCAGTACTTC. Protein: CSVDLDRGVQYF.

The rearrangement uses TRBV9 and TRBJ1-1; D possibly corresponds to TRBD1 (5 bases). This CDR3 region has 14 residues. The V end lost 4 bases, the J end lost 3 bases, and 13 bases lay between the germline ends. Germline V lookup: CDR1 SGDLS, CDR2 YYNGEE. CDR3 DNA sequence: TGTGCCAGCAGCTTCAGGGTTATAGACACTGAAGCTTTCTTT. Its translation is CASSFRVIDTEAFF.

This chain uses TRBV18 with TRBJ2-7, with TRBD2 matching 9 bases. J was trimmed by 13 bases and V by 3 bases; bases with no gene match: 16. CDR3 length: 15 residues. CDR1 is KGHSH and CDR2 is LQKENI in the germline V gene. CDR3 in amino acids: CASSPGKGISGRPYF. CDR3 nucleotides: TGTGCCAGCTCACCGGGGAAGGGTATTAGCGGGAGACCCTACTTC.

The chain couples TRBV19 to TRBJ1-2; a weak D match, TRBD1 (5 bases). Looked up from germline, CDR1 is LNHDA and CDR2 is SQIVND (reference sequence). V lost 3 bases and J 8 bases, leaving 16 bases between the germline ends. The CDR3 totals 14 residues. CDR3 region: CASSIIAQGRGYTF. The DNA of the CDR3 is TGTGCCAGTAGTATTATCGCGCAGGGAAGAGGCTACACCTTC.

V gene TRBV18 combines with J gene TRBJ2-7; tentative D call: TRBD2 (5 bases). This CDR3 has 16 residues. Germline values: CDR1 KGHSH, CDR2 LQKENI. Trimming removed 0 bases at V and 3 bases at J, with 15 bases between. For the CDR3, the DNA is TGTGCCAGCTCACCACCGACTACAAACAAGTACTACGAGCAGTACTTC. Translating gives CASSPPTTNKYYEQYF. Combining the CDR3 with reference TRBV18 and TRBJ2-7 gives the whole variable domain NAGVMQNPRHLVRRRGQEARLRCSPMKGHSHVYWYRQLPEEGLKFMVYLQKENIIDESGMPKERFSAEFPKEGPSILRIQQVVRGDSAAYFCASSPPTTNKYYEQYFGPGTRLTVT.

This clone showed up just once. The genes are TRBV19 and TRBJ2-7; D may be TRBD1 (5 bases). V dropped 6 bases and J dropped 5 bases, with 14 bases sitting between them. The CDR3 is made up of 13 amino acids. Germline CDR1 reads LNHDA; CDR2 reads SQIVND (reference sequence). The CDR3 region is CASRRQGFDEQYF. The CDR3 DNA sequence: TGTGCCAGTAGGCGCCAGGGTTTCGACGAGCAGTACTTC.

A single count supports this clone. This chain connects TRBV5-1 to TRBJ2-1; 10 bases are a match to TRBD2. This CDR3 spans 15 amino acids. Germline V CDR1 and CDR2: SGHRS, YFSETQ. The trim removed 5 bases at V and 7 bases at J, leaving 9 bases unmatched. The CDR3 nucleotides are TGCGCCAGCAGTCCCCCGGGACTAGCGACGAATGAGCAGTTCTTC. Protein sequence: CASSPPGLATNEQFF.

V is TRBV27 and J is TRBJ2-1; TRBD2 agrees at 7 bases. The V gene end was trimmed by 5 bases and the J gene end by 7 bases; junction bases not matched to a gene: 11. CDR1 and CDR2 (germline): MNHEY, SMNVEV (reference sequence). This CDR3 comprises 15 residues. The chain's CDR3 is CASSLSGPILNEQFF. The CDR3 nucleotides read TGTGCCAGCAGTCTTAGCGGGCCAATATTAAATGAGCAGTTCTTC.

The CDR3 is CASATGGRNTIYF. For the CDR3, the DNA is TGTGCCAGTGCGACTGGAGGGAGAAACACCATATATTTT. V gene TRBV19 combines with J gene TRBJ1-3, with no clear D. V dropped 8 bases and J dropped 5 bases, with 13 bases sitting between them. The CDR3 contains 13 residues. Germline-derived CDR1 and CDR2 are LNHDA and SQIVND (reference sequence).

This clone has just a few counts. The J gene is TRBJ2-7, the V gene TRBV19; no definite D call. The V and J ends lost 3 bases and 3 bases respectively, with 18 bases between them. Germline CDR1 is LNHDA and CDR2 is SQIVND (reference sequence). CDR3 length: 16 amino acids. The CDR3 spells CASSMGTARRIYEQYF. The CDR3 DNA is TGTGCCAGTAGTATGGGTACGGCTAGGCGGATCTACGAGCAGTACTTC.

This clone was found once. The rearrangement uses TRBV5-1 and TRBJ2-2; D ambiguous. The CDR3 length is 15 residues. Trimming left V 0 bases short and J 2 bases short, with 8 bases between. The germline V gene encodes CDR1 SGHRS and CDR2 YFSETQ. Written as DNA, the CDR3 is TGCGCCAGCAGCTTGGCCCTCAGTAACACCGGGGAGCTGTTTTTT. Residues: CASSLALSNTGELFF.

The V gene is TRBV7-2, the J gene TRBJ2-1; 9 nucleotides align to TRBD2. The V segment lost 5 bases and the J segment 2 bases; nucleotides outside the gene matches: 4. CDR1 and CDR2 (germline): SGHTA, FQGNSA. There are 15 residues in the CDR3. In nucleotides, the CDR3 is TGTGCCAGCAGCGGGGTAGCGGGAGCCTACAATGAGCAGTTCTTC. Its translation is CASSGVAGAYNEQFF.

The J gene is TRBJ2-7, the V gene TRBV10-2; TRBD2 aligns across 10 bases. V lost 6 bases and J lost 0; bases outside the gene matches: 2. Germline values: CDR1 WSHSY, CDR2 SAAADI. The CDR3 runs to 14 residues. The CDR3 loop reads CASSPSGSSYEQYF. In DNA, the CDR3 is TGCGCCAGCAGCCCTAGCGGGAGCTCCTACGAGCAGTACTTC.

The CDR3 nucleotides are TGTGCCAGCAGCTCCGTCGGACTGGGACTAGCGGCTTCCAAGGCAGACTACGAGCAGTACTTC. This translates into CASSSVGLGLAASKADYEQYF. The rearrangement links TRBV27 to TRBJ2-7, with 11 bases identical to TRBD2. This CDR3 region has 21 residues. Germline CDR1 is MNHEY and CDR2 is SMNVEV (reference sequence). V dropped 6 bases and J dropped 3; count of bases not matched to a gene: 25.

The rearrangement uses TRBV11-3 and TRBJ1-5; D not certain. Germline loops: CDR1 SGHNT, CDR2 YENEEA. This CDR3 has 14 residues. The V gene lost 1 base and the J gene lost 2 bases, with 6 bases spanning the gap. CDR3 nucleotides: TGTGCCAGCAGCTTAGTAGCTCGCAATCAGCCCCAGCATTTT. Translating it yields CASSLVARNQPQHF.

The V and J genes are TRBV28 and TRBJ2-7, with TRBD1 matching over 9 bases. The V gene end was trimmed by 5 bases and the J gene end by 7 bases; junction bases not matched to a gene: 9. CDR1 is MDHEN, CDR2 SYDVKM, per germline. This CDR3 is built from 14 residues. The CDR3 spells CASSLGDRAREQYF. Written as DNA, the CDR3 is TGTGCCAGCAGTCTAGGGGACAGGGCACGGGAGCAGTACTTC.

This clone was observed a single time. The genes are TRBV14 and TRBJ1-2; 8 bases line up with TRBD1. The CDR3 is 15 amino acids. V lost 4 bases to trimming and J lost 4 bases; unmatched junction nucleotides: 8. The germline V gene has CDR1 SGHDN and CDR2 FVKESK. CDR3 protein: CASSPARTGPYGYTF. The CDR3 bases are TGTGCCAGCAGCCCGGCCCGGACAGGGCCCTATGGCTACACCTTC.

This clone was counted once. The chain recombines TRBV7-6 with TRBJ2-7, with a tentative D call TRBD1 (5 bases). Trimming left V 5 bases short and J 0 bases short, with 14 bases between. Germline CDR1 and CDR2: SGHVS and FNYEAQ. This CDR3 is 15 amino acids long. This CDR3 is CASSEGAVDSYEQYF. In DNA form, the CDR3 reads TGTGCCAGCAGCGAAGGGGCAGTAGACTCCTACGAGCAGTACTTC.

V usage is TRBV6-1 and J usage is TRBJ1-1; tentatively, D is TRBD1 (6 bases). Germline V lookup: CDR1 MNHNS, CDR2 SASEGT. The CDR3 runs to 16 residues. V was pared by 0 bases and J by 0 bases, with 11 bases between. The CDR3: CASSEARTAMNTEAFF. The CDR3 bases are TGTGCCAGCAGTGAAGCCCGGACAGCCATGAACACTGAAGCTTTCTTT.

This clone was counted once. This sequence joins TRBV5-1 and TRBJ2-1, with 10 positions matching TRBD2. The CDR3 consists of 15 residues. Germline V gene lookup returns CDR1 SGHRS and CDR2 YFSETQ. V was pared by 4 bases and J by 5 bases, with 6 bases of the junction left unmatched. The CDR3 loop reads CASSLGLAENNEQFF. Written as DNA, the CDR3 is TGCGCCAGCAGCCTTGGACTAGCGGAGAACAATGAGCAGTTCTTC.

The J gene is TRBJ1-2, the V gene TRBV28, with D unresolved. Trimming pared 6 bases from V and 6 bases from J, leaving 11 bases between. The V gene's germline CDR1 is MDHEN and CDR2 SYDVKM. The CDR3 totals 12 residues. DNA for the CDR3: TGTGCCAGCAGGCCGATACTAGATGGCTACACCTTC. This sequence encodes CASRPILDGYTF.

The rearrangement uses TRBV5-4 and TRBJ1-1; D is uncertain. V gave up 3 bases and J gave up 0 bases, with 6 bases separating them. CDR1 is SGHNT, CDR2 YYREEE, per germline (reference sequence). The CDR3 has 13 residues. The CDR3 DNA follows: TGTGCCAGCAGCTCGGGTCTGAACACTGAAGCTTTCTTT. It translates to CASSSGLNTEAFF. The variable domain in full, with the rest retrieved from reference TRBV5-4 and TRBJ1-1, is ETGVTQSPTHLIKTRGQQVTLRCSSQSGHNTVSWYQQALGQGPQFIFQYYREEENGRGNFPPRFSGLQFPNYSSELNVNALELDDSALYLCASSSGLNTEAFFGQGTRLTVV.

This clone occurred once. The chain is built from TRBV30 and TRBJ1-2, with D possibly TRBD1 on 6 matching bases. Trimming left V 1 base short and J 8 bases short, with 14 bases between. The CDR3 spans 13 residues. Germline CDR1 reads GTSNPN; CDR2 reads SVGIG (reference sequence). The CDR3 region is CAWSAIQGIGYTF. Here the CDR3 DNA reads TGTGCCTGGAGTGCAATCCAGGGGATAGGCTACACCTTC. Using reference TRBV30 and TRBJ1-2 for the parts outside the CDR3, the full variable domain is SQTIHQWPATLVQPVGSPLSLECTVEGTSNPNLYWYRQAAGRGLQLLFYSVGIGQISSEVPQNLSASRPQDRQFILSSKKLLLSDSGFYLCAWSAIQGIGYTFGSGTRLTVV.